This T cell receptor beta chain was obtained from a study of T cells in women clearing cervical HPV infection. Overall study: Cases: HPV16-related CIN3 or worse on histology, 2 invasive cancers. Controls' single incident HPV16 infection cleared within 12 months without precancer. Findings and caveats of the study: CIN3+ cases had significantly higher TCR repertoire richness than controls, but evenness did not differ. A classifier using richness and V gene abundances reached an AUC of approximately 0.8.

The ends were cut back, 0 bases at V and 6 bases at J, with 12 bases in the middle. This CDR3 contains 14 residues. Germline-derived CDR1 and CDR2 are SGHRS and YFSETQ. As for this clone: What it binds is unknown. The read is 3 residues too short to cover the CDR3 end, so that end is filled in from the germline J gene.

Sequencing was performed with immunoSEQ multiplex PCR; in TCRdb, only in-frame clones are kept and a portion is missing. The sample table includes about 20,000 clones. The sequenced material came from blood buffy coat. This TCR was recovered from a woman aged 18 to 69 with a cervical HPV16 infection that either progressed to CIN3+ or cleared (not recorded which). This sequence joins TRBV5-1 and TRBJ1-2; D is possibly TRBD1 (5 bases). CDR3 DNA, as far as it was read: TGCGCCAGCAGCTTGGCCGCAGGGATGGATGGC. This gives the protein CASSLAAGMDG. The full CDR3 protein is CASSLAAGMDGYTF.